These 22 T cell receptor beta chains originate from one sample sequenced in a study of T-cell reconstitution after alpha-beta-depleted transplantation in children. Preparation of the TCRbeta library used unique molecular identifiers. TCRdb re-analysed the PCR reads in MiXCR, keeping a single row per CDR3 protein. Of 150,000 to 250,000 distinct CDR3 sequences in the sample, 5.5% to 7% are singletons; the top ten hold approximately 4.1%. Sequenced material: PBMCs, taken before TCRalphabeta/CD19-depleted stem cell transplant. The receptors shown here come from a girl under two years old with combined immunodeficiency, due to receive a stem cell transplant.

This clonotype showed up many times. The chain joins TRBV5-1 to TRBJ2-4, with D possibly being TRBD2 (5 bases). CDR1 and CDR2 from the germline V gene are SGHRS and YFSETQ. The length of the CDR3 is 17 residues. V shed 0 bases and J shed 2 bases, with 15 bases lying between them. The CDR3 spells CASSLVTGRSTKNIQYF. CDR3 coding DNA: TGCGCCAGCAGCTTGGTTACGGGGAGATCTACCAAAAACATTCAGTACTTC. The full variable domain, in which reference TRBV5-1 and TRBJ2-4 provide the parts outside the CDR3, is KAGVTQTPRYLIKTRGQQVTLSCSPISGHRSVSWYQQTPGQGLQFLFEYFSETQRNKGNFPGRFSGRQFSNSRSEMNVSTLELGDSALYLCASSLVTGRSTKNIQYFGAGTRLSVL.

This clonotype was seen repeatedly, ten times or more. CDR3 coding DNA: TGCGCCAGCAGCTTGACCAGCTACACCGGGGAGCTGTTTTTT. It encodes CASSLTSYTGELFF. The chain recombines TRBV5-1 with TRBJ2-2; D remains unclear. The V end was cut by 1 base, the J end by 3 bases, with 7 bases between. The CDR3 spans 14 residues. In germline, CDR1 is SGHRS, CDR2 YFSETQ.

This clonotype was observed a few times. The genes are TRBV12-3 or TRBV12-4 and TRBJ1-6; D is possibly TRBD1 (5 bases). V lost 5 bases and J lost 7, with 15 bases in between. This CDR3 spans 15 amino acids. The CDR3 coding sequence is TGTGCCAGCAGTCCCGGTTATGGGGCGAATTCACCCCTCCACTTT. Translating it yields CASSPGYGANSPLHF.

Many counts were recorded for this clonotype. This chain uses TRBV7-3 with TRBJ2-1; 8 bases are shared with TRBD2. The CDR3 is 15 amino acids. The germline V gene has CDR1 SGHTA and CDR2 FQGTGA. Unmatched junction bases numbered 4, after V lost 2 bases and J lost 4 bases. CDR3: CASSLVSGAYNEQFF. The CDR3, as DNA: TGTGCCAGCAGCTTAGTTAGCGGGGCTTACAATGAGCAGTTCTTC.

As for this clonotype: A much larger clone differs from this one at a single base, so this may be a read error. The rearrangement joins TRBV15 to TRBJ2-3; D gene unclear. CDR1 LNHNV and CDR2 YYDKDF come from the germline V gene (reference sequence). The CDR3 is 12 amino acids. CDR3 region: CGTSRESDTQYF. The DNA of the CDR3 is TGTGGCACCAGCAGAGAATCAGATACGCAGTATTTT. The variable domain in full, completed from reference TRBV15 and TRBJ2-3, reads DAMVIQNPRYQVTQFGKPVTLSCSQTLNHNVMYWYQQKSSQAPKLLFHYYDKDFNNEADTPDNFQSRRPNTSFCFLDIRSPGLGDTAMYLCGTSRESDTQYFGPGTRLTVL.

This clonotype was counted ten times or more. The chain recombines TRBV7-9 with TRBJ2-1; 10 bases fit TRBD2. The germline gives CDR1 SEHNR, CDR2 FQNEAQ (reference sequence). This CDR3 contains 15 residues. The junction had 4 bases not matched to a gene; V was cut back by 5 bases and J by 3 bases. The CDR3 DNA is TGTGCCAGCAGCAATAGCGGGGGGCTCTACAATGAGCAGTTCTTC. Translating it yields CASSNSGGLYNEQFF.

CDR3 amino acids: CASSLETDYEQYF. CDR3 DNA sequence: TGTGCCAGCAGCTTAGAGACGGACTACGAGCAGTACTTC. The chain joins TRBV7-2 to TRBJ2-7; D gene ambiguous. From germline, CDR1 is SGHTA and CDR2 FQGNSA. CDR3 length: 13 residues. The V end was cut by 1 base, the J end by 3 bases, with 7 bases between.

In this sample, this clonotype turned up many times. V and J are TRBV10-3 and TRBJ2-3; weak D call: TRBD1 (7 bases). The CDR3 has 13 residues. Germline-derived CDR1 and CDR2 are ENHRY and SYGVKD. The germline V and J ends were trimmed by 0 bases and 9 bases, with 10 bases remaining between them. As DNA, the CDR3 is TGTGCCATCAGTGAGTCGGGGGGACAGACGCAGTATTTT. Its protein product is CAISESGGQTQYF.

The rearrangement uses TRBV15 and TRBJ2-6, with 14 bases matching TRBD2. The CDR3 extends over 20 amino acids. CDR1 and CDR2 (germline): LNHNV, YYDKDF (reference sequence). V dropped 0 bases and J dropped 3; count of bases not matched to a gene: 7. In nucleotides, the CDR3 is TGTGCCACCAGCAGAGAAGGGACTAGCGGGAGTTTTGTTGGGGCCAACGTCCTGACTTTC. Protein product: CATSREGTSGSFVGANVLTF.

On this clonotype itself: An end of the junction does not agree with germline; a read error may underlie this. V usage is TRBV5-1 and J usage is TRBJ2-1; D possibly corresponds to TRBD1 (5 bases). The CDR3 extends over 14 amino acids. CDR1 is SGHRS, CDR2 YFSETQ, per germline. The CDR3 is CTSSFDRSYNEQFF. DNA of the CDR3: TGCACCAGCAGCTTCGACAGAAGCTACAATGAGCAGTTCTTC.

This clonotype was recorded at least ten times. The chain joins TRBV29-1 to TRBJ2-2, with unresolved D. This CDR3 contains 13 residues. V lost 4 bases and J 3 bases, leaving 9 bases between the germline ends. CDR1 is SQVTM, CDR2 ANQGSEA, per germline. The CDR3 protein is CSVARGDTGELFF. The CDR3 region has the DNA TGCAGCGTTGCTCGCGGAGACACCGGGGAGCTGTTTTTT.

The V call is TRBV7-2, the J call TRBJ2-5, with D tentatively TRBD2 (7 bases). CDR3 length: 15 amino acids. Trimming cost V 1 base and J 4 bases, with 13 bases left between them. Per the germline V gene, CDR1 is SGHTA and CDR2 is FQGNSA. CDR3 region: CASSLVGGGGETQYF. The CDR3 DNA sequence: TGTGCCAGCAGCTTAGTAGGGGGAGGGGGAGAGACCCAGTACTTC.

At least ten counts were recorded for this clonotype. The chain combines TRBV7-2 with TRBJ1-4, with D perhaps TRBD1 (6 bases). The CDR3 extends over 14 amino acids. Between the trimmed V and J ends, which lost 3 bases and 4 bases, there was a span of 9 bases. Per the germline V gene, CDR1 is SGHTA and CDR2 is FQGNSA. The chain's CDR3 is CASSLRQDNEKLFF. In DNA form, the CDR3 reads TGTGCCAGCAGCTTGCGACAGGATAATGAAAAACTGTTTTTT.

This clonotype was seen many times. This chain connects TRBV20-1 to TRBJ2-1; TRBD1 might be the D (7 bases). This CDR3 is 14 amino acids long. Germline CDR1 reads DFQATT; CDR2 reads SNEGSKA (reference sequence). V was shortened by 6 bases and J by 3 bases, with 15 bases between the two germline ends. The CDR3, as DNA: TGCAGTGCCAACAGGCGGGACAGCTACAATGAGCAGTTCTTC. It yields the protein CSANRRDSYNEQFF.

This clonotype was detected ten times or more. The chain uses TRBV29-1 and TRBJ2-7, with 9 bases fitting TRBD2. The CDR3 covers 14 residues. Trimming took 6 bases from V and 7 from J; bases not matched to a gene: 13. Germline loops: CDR1 SQVTM, CDR2 ANQGSEA. Written as DNA, the CDR3 is TGCAGCGTATCTAGCGGGGTCCTTGGATGGGAGCAGTACTTC. Amino acids: CSVSSGVLGWEQYF.

This clonotype was found a few times. One end of the junction does not line up with germline, which may come from a read error. The chain recombines TRBV5-6 with TRBJ2-5, with TRBD1 as a possible D gene (6 bases). CDR1 SGHDT and CDR2 YYEEEE come from the germline V gene. This CDR3 spans 12 amino acids. The CDR3 DNA sequence: TGTGCCAGCAGCGGGGGCTTCCGGGACCCGATCTTC. Residues: CASSGGFRDPIF.

This clonotype was seen many times. The chain links TRBV24-1 to TRBJ2-2, with 10 bases matching TRBD1. Germline CDR1 KGHDR, CDR2 SFDVKD. The V and J ends lost 3 bases and 1 base, in that order; junction bases with no gene match: 7. CDR3 length: 18 residues. CDR3 sequence (DNA): TGTGCCACCAGTGATCCGAGACGGGACAGGGGGAACACCGGGGAGCTGTTTTTT. It specifies CATSDPRRDRGNTGELFF.

This clonotype was counted a few times. The rearrangement uses TRBV12-3 or TRBV12-4 and TRBJ1-2, with 8 bases identical to TRBD1. CDR3 size: 14 residues. V gave up 5 bases and J gave up 7 bases; unmatched junction bases: 9. The CDR3 here is CASSPTQGVTGYTF. DNA of the CDR3: TGTGCCAGCAGTCCGACACAGGGGGTCACTGGCTACACCTTC.

A few counts support this clonotype. This chain links TRBV12-3 or TRBV12-4 with TRBJ1-3; D gene unclear. CDR3 length: 13 amino acids. V lost 7 bases and J 0 bases, leaving 7 bases between the germline ends. The CDR3 DNA reads as TGTGCCAGCACCGAGGGCTCTGGAAACACCATATATTTT. This codes for CASTEGSGNTIYF.

This clonotype was observed many times. As DNA, the CDR3 is TGCAGTGCTAGAGATGGGGTGATAGCGGGGGATACGCAGTATTTT. It encodes CSARDGVIAGDTQYF. The chain has TRBV20-1 and TRBJ2-3; 8 bases agree with TRBD2. The ends lost 0 bases at V and 6 bases at J; junction bases unmatched: 8. The germline V gene has CDR1 DFQATT and CDR2 SNEGSKA (reference sequence). The CDR3 contains 15 residues.

Points on this clonotype: This may be a read error: a much more frequent sequence differs by one nucleotide. The chain recombines TRBV5-1 with TRBJ2-2; D not certain. The germline V and J ends were trimmed by 6 bases and 6 bases, with 33 bases remaining between them. This CDR3 is built from 20 residues. From germline, CDR1 is SGHRS and CDR2 YFSETQ. The CDR3 sequence: CASTFRGRGIPATKPGELFF. As DNA, the CDR3 is TGCGCCAGCACATTTCGAGGTCGTGGAATCCCGGCAACTAAACCCGGGGAGCTGTTTTTT.

This clonotype was seen repeatedly, ten times or more. This chain uses TRBV9 with TRBJ2-1; D possibly corresponds to TRBD1 (6 bases). V lost 7 bases, J lost 8 bases, and 7 bases lay in between. The CDR3 runs to 10 residues. The germline CDR1 and CDR2 sequences are SGDLS and YYNGEE. DNA for the CDR3: TGTGCCAGCGGGGGCCATGAGCAGTTCTTC. Amino acid sequence: CASGGHEQFF.